Presented here are 30 T cell receptor beta chains from one specimen sequenced in a study of T cells after somatic rescue of genetic block. Sequencing used immunoSEQ multiplex PCR; TCRdb keeps in-frame clones, though not all of them. The top ten hold approximately 3% of the sample, which has more than 65,000 clones, just over 90% seen once. Sequencing was performed on peripheral blood mononuclear cells (PBMCs). The receptors here all came from a man under 40.

The chain has TRBV6-1 and TRBJ2-1; D may match TRBD1 or TRBD2 (6 bases each). Trimming removed 1 base from V and 8 bases from J, with 15 bases in between. Germline CDR1 and CDR2: MNHNS and SASEGT. This CDR3 has 15 residues. DNA of the CDR3: TGTGCCAGCAGTGAAGGGTGGGGGGCCAAGGATGAGCAGTTCTTC. As protein: CASSEGWGAKDEQFF.

This sequence joins TRBV4-1 and TRBJ2-7; no firm D call. The CDR3 length is 14 residues. Trimming removed 0 bases at V and 5 bases at J, with 11 bases between. Germline V lookup: CDR1 MGHRA, CDR2 YSYEKL. CDR3 region: CASSQERNQDEQYF. The CDR3 DNA reads TGCGCCAGCAGCCAAGAACGGAATCAGGACGAGCAGTACTTC.

This chain joins TRBV6-5 and TRBJ1-5, with a possible D match to TRBD1 (6 bases). V lost 0 bases, J lost 4 bases, and 10 bases lay in between. The CDR3 has 15 residues. Germline V gene sequence: CDR1 MNHEY, CDR2 SVGAGI. CDR3: CASSYSDRMNQPQHF. The CDR3 nucleotides are TGTGCCAGCAGTTACTCGGACAGAATGAATCAGCCCCAGCATTTT.

The chain links TRBV5-4 to TRBJ2-7, with unresolved D. The CDR3 extends over 14 amino acids. The germline V gene has CDR1 SGHNT and CDR2 YYREEE (reference sequence). V lost 3 bases, J lost 2 bases, and 12 bases lay in between. CDR3: CASSSLDTTYEQYF. As DNA, the CDR3 is TGTGCCAGCAGCTCGCTTGACACAACCTACGAGCAGTACTTC.

The CDR3 coding sequence is TGCGCCAGCAGCTTGGGCGGGAACACTGAAGCTTTCTTT. Encoded protein: CASSLGGNTEAFF. The rearrangement links TRBV5-1 to TRBJ1-1, with D unclear. Germline assignment: CDR1 SGHRS and CDR2 YFSETQ. The CDR3 covers 13 residues. The V gene lost 0 bases and the J gene lost 1 base, with 4 bases spanning the gap.

The table lists this clone with a few counts. The rearrangement uses TRBV5-4 and TRBJ1-6; unclear D gene. This CDR3 contains 14 residues. Trimming removed 6 bases at V and 6 bases at J, with 13 bases between. In germline, CDR1 is SGHNT, CDR2 YYREEE (reference sequence). The CDR3 DNA sequence: TGTGCCAGCACCCGGGAGATTACTAATTCACCCCTCCACTTT. Translated, it gives CASTREITNSPLHF.

The V call is TRBV5-1, the J call TRBJ2-7, with 9 bases that match TRBD1. V shed 4 bases and J 1 base; nucleotides not matched to a gene: 6. This CDR3 has 15 residues. Germline loops: CDR1 SGHRS, CDR2 YFSETQ. CDR3 sequence reads: CASSGSTGGSYEQYF. CDR3 DNA: TGCGCCAGCAGCGGCTCGACAGGGGGATCCTACGAGCAGTACTTC.

The chain couples TRBV2 to TRBJ2-3; TRBD2 matches 7 bases. V trimming: 6 bases; J trimming: 4 bases; junction bases outside the gene matches: 4. The CDR3 spans 13 residues. Germline lookup yields CDR1 SNHLY and CDR2 FYNNEI. The CDR3 protein is CASSETSPDTQYF. In DNA form, the CDR3 reads TGTGCCAGCAGCGAGACTAGCCCAGATACGCAGTATTTT.

The rearrangement uses TRBV4-1 and TRBJ2-5; perhaps TRBD1 as D (6 bases). The V gene lost 3 bases and the J gene lost 0 bases, with 11 bases spanning the gap. Germline lookup yields CDR1 MGHRA and CDR2 YSYEKL. CDR3 length equals 15 residues. This CDR3 is CASSQTGQYQETQYF. The CDR3 nucleotides read TGCGCCAGCAGCCAGACAGGACAGTACCAAGAGACCCAGTACTTC.

The J gene is TRBJ2-2, the V gene TRBV9; unclear D gene. V lost 0 bases and J lost 4, with 4 bases in between. Germline values: CDR1 SGDLS, CDR2 YYNGEE. CDR3 length: 13 residues. CDR3 sequence (DNA): TGTGCCAGCAGCGTAGGGAGCACCGGGGAGCTGTTTTTT. It encodes CASSVGSTGELFF.

The chain uses TRBV11-2 and TRBJ2-7; 9 bases map to TRBD2. The CDR3 has 15 residues. Germline assignment: CDR1 SGHAT and CDR2 FQNNGV. V shed 6 bases and J 2 bases; nucleotides not matched to a gene: 8. The CDR3 protein is CASRQTSGAPYEQYF. The CDR3 DNA reads as TGTGCCAGCAGGCAGACTAGCGGAGCTCCCTACGAGCAGTACTTC.

The chain carries TRBV14 and TRBJ2-4; 11 bases are a match to TRBD2. The germline CDR1 and CDR2 sequences are SGHDN and FVKESK. The V gene end was trimmed by 4 bases and the J gene end by 0 bases; junction bases not matched to a gene: 5. This CDR3 region has 17 residues. CDR3 nucleotide sequence: TGTGCCAGCAGCCCTGGACTAGCGGGCCCAGCCAAAAACATTCAGTACTTC. It yields the protein CASSPGLAGPAKNIQYF.

In its sample, this clone was seen a few times. The V gene is TRBV7-9, the J gene TRBJ1-4; D ambiguous. Germline CDR1 SEHNR, CDR2 FQNEAQ (reference sequence). Trimming took off 5 bases at V and 4 bases at J, with 17 bases between the two ends. The CDR3 is 16 amino acids. CDR3 region: CASSLLGGLGNEKLFF. The CDR3 DNA reads TGTGCCAGCAGCCTCCTTGGAGGGTTGGGTAATGAAAAACTGTTTTTT. Filled out from reference TRBV7-9 and TRBJ1-4, the complete variable domain reads DTGVSQNPRHKITKRGQNVTFRCDPISEHNRLYWYRQTLGQGPEFLTYFQNEAQLEKSRLLSDRFSAERPKGSFSTLEIQRTEQGDSAMYLCASSLLGGLGNEKLFFGSGTQLSVL.

This clone was observed once. The V gene is TRBV9, the J gene TRBJ1-2; D is perhaps TRBD1 (6 bases). The V gene's germline CDR1 is SGDLS and CDR2 YYNGEE. V lost 7 bases and J lost 4, with 14 bases in between. This CDR3 is 13 amino acids long. The CDR3 coding sequence is TGTGCCAGCGGCTCGGGACACCTCTATGGCTACACCTTC. Its translation: CASGSGHLYGYTF.

The chain has TRBV4-1 and TRBJ2-4; 14 nucleotides align to TRBD2. Trimming removed 1 base from V and 0 bases from J; junction bases left unmatched: 2. The V gene's germline CDR1 is MGHRA and CDR2 YSYEKL. The length of the CDR3 is 18 residues. The CDR3 here is CASSQGLAGGRAKNIQYF. CDR3 in DNA: TGCGCCAGCAGCCAAGGACTAGCGGGGGGGCGAGCCAAAAACATTCAGTACTTC.

The genes are TRBV4-3 and TRBJ2-3; a possible D gene is TRBD2 (7 bases). The germline V gene has CDR1 LGHNA and CDR2 YSLEER. This CDR3 is built from 17 residues. The V and J ends lost 4 bases and 1 base respectively, with 18 bases between them. The CDR3 sequence is CASSRLLGGRGTDTQYF. The CDR3 coding sequence is TGCGCCAGCAGCCGACTCTTGGGGGGGCGCGGCACAGATACGCAGTATTTT.

This clone was picked up a small number of times. The chain recombines TRBV4-1 with TRBJ1-6, with D tentatively TRBD1 (5 bases). The CDR3 consists of 15 residues. Germline V gene lookup returns CDR1 MGHRA and CDR2 YSYEKL. V dropped 0 bases and J dropped 5 bases, with 8 bases sitting between them. CDR3: CASSQDGGDNSPLHF. CDR3 bases: TGCGCCAGCAGCCAAGACGGGGGGGATAATTCACCCCTCCACTTT.

This rearrangement joins TRBV4-2 to TRBJ2-1, with 9 bases aligning to TRBD1. Germline V CDR1 and CDR2: LGHNA, YNFKEQ. The V and J ends lost 4 bases and 3 bases, in that order; junction bases with no gene match: 10. The length of the CDR3 is 17 residues. The CDR3 reads CASSPNPGQGYYNEQFF. The CDR3 coding sequence is TGTGCCAGCAGCCCCAACCCGGGACAGGGCTACTACAATGAGCAGTTCTTC.

The CDR3 DNA is TGTGCCAGCAGCCAAGAGCAGGGAGCGGCCGGGGCCAACGTCCTGACTTTC. Protein: CASSQEQGAAGANVLTF. The J gene is TRBJ2-6, the V gene TRBV4-2; D may match TRBD1 or TRBD2 (5 bases each). The ends were cut back, 0 bases at V and 4 bases at J, with 13 bases in the middle. The CDR3 totals 17 residues. Germline V CDR1 and CDR2: LGHNA, YNFKEQ.

The chain recombines TRBV10-2 with TRBJ2-1; tentatively, D is TRBD1 or TRBD2 (5 bases each). This CDR3 is 14 amino acids long. Germline V gives CDR1 WSHSY, CDR2 SAAADI. With 0 bases removed from V and 2 bases from J, the gap between germline ends came to 5 bases. CDR3 coding DNA: TGCGCCAGCAGTGAGTCGGGGGCCTACAATGAGCAGTTCTTC. As protein: CASSESGAYNEQFF.

This clone was seen only once. The V call is TRBV6-6, the J call TRBJ1-1; D uncertain. Germline V lookup: CDR1 MNHNY, CDR2 SVGAGI (reference sequence). V was trimmed by 2 bases and J by 6 bases, leaving 10 bases between them. This CDR3 is built from 13 residues. In DNA, the CDR3 is TGTGCCAGCAGTTACACGCCTGTAGCTGAAGCTTTCTTT. It specifies CASSYTPVAEAFF.

This clone is a singleton in its sample. The rearrangement joins TRBV20-1 to TRBJ2-3; no firm D call. Germline CDR1 DFQATT, CDR2 SNEGSKA (reference sequence). The CDR3 has 11 residues. CDR3 DNA sequence: TGCAGCGGTGGGTCCACAGATACGCAGTATTTT. This translates into CSGGSTDTQYF.

The V and J genes are TRBV27 and TRBJ1-5, with D perhaps matching TRBD1 (6 bases). This CDR3 comprises 17 residues. V shed 5 bases and J shed 0 bases, with 17 bases lying between them. Germline loops: CDR1 MNHEY, CDR2 SMNVEV (reference sequence). CDR3 in amino acids: CASSLQTGTYSNQPQHF. CDR3 nucleotide sequence: TGTGCCAGCAGTCTCCAAACAGGGACCTATAGCAATCAGCCCCAGCATTTT.

The chain uses TRBV19 and TRBJ1-6; D perhaps matches TRBD1 (5 bases). From germline, CDR1 is LNHDA and CDR2 SQIVND (reference sequence). V was clipped by 3 bases and J by 6 bases, with 9 bases between them. This CDR3 region has 14 residues. Here the CDR3 reads CASSIDRSNSPLHF. CDR3 sequence (DNA): TGTGCCAGTAGTATCGACAGAAGTAATTCACCCCTCCACTTT.

The chain links TRBV5-1 to TRBJ1-1, with D perhaps TRBD1 (5 bases). The V end was cut by 5 bases, the J end by 0 bases, with 20 bases between. Germline V gene data show CDR1 as SGHRS and CDR2 as YFSETQ. The length of the CDR3 is 17 residues. The CDR3 coding sequence is TGCGCCAGCAGTATGGTCCAGGGAGGGAGCATGAACACTGAAGCTTTCTTT. Encoded protein: CASSMVQGGSMNTEAFF.

The chain is built from TRBV6-1 and TRBJ1-6, with D perhaps matching TRBD1 (5 bases). CDR3 length equals 14 residues. Germline CDR1 reads MNHNS; CDR2 reads SASEGT. Trimming pared 8 bases from V and 4 bases from J, leaving 12 bases between. Here the CDR3 DNA reads TGTGCCAGCTTACGGGACCCATATAATTCACCCCTCCACTTT. It encodes CASLRDPYNSPLHF.

J is TRBJ2-3 and V is TRBV6-5; 7 bases line up with TRBD1. CDR3 length: 15 amino acids. J lost 1 base, V lost 5 bases, and 6 bases had no gene match. The germline V gene encodes CDR1 MNHEY and CDR2 SVGAGI. CDR3 sequence (DNA): TGTGCCAGCAGTCCCGGACAGGATGGCACAGATACGCAGTATTTT. Residues: CASSPGQDGTDTQYF.

The CDR3 loop is CASSPTGDTQYF. Written as DNA, the CDR3 is TGTGCCAGCAGCCCGACCGGGGATACCCAGTACTTC. V is TRBV14 and J is TRBJ2-5; a weak D match, TRBD2 (5 bases). The germline gives CDR1 SGHDN, CDR2 FVKESK. Trimming removed 4 bases at V and 8 bases at J, with 11 bases between. This CDR3 has 12 residues.

The gene calls are TRBV5-4 and TRBJ2-7; D is uncertain. V lost 4 bases and J lost 4, with 18 bases in between. This CDR3 has 15 residues. Germline CDR1 reads SGHNT; CDR2 reads YYREEE (reference sequence). The CDR3 nucleotides read TGTGCCAGCAGCCGCCCCGACCGCGAAAAGTACGAGCAGTACTTC. This codes for CASSRPDREKYEQYF.

The chain couples TRBV5-7 to TRBJ1-5; D not certain. TRBV5-7 is an ORF; its function is uncertain. Trimming shortened V by 4 bases and J by 12 bases, and 23 bases separated the two germline ends. The CDR3 totals 15 residues. CDR3 sequence reads: CASSAGGPGGRFQHF. The CDR3 DNA reads as TGTGCCAGCAGCGCGGGTGGCCCCGGAGGGCGGTTCCAGCATTTT.